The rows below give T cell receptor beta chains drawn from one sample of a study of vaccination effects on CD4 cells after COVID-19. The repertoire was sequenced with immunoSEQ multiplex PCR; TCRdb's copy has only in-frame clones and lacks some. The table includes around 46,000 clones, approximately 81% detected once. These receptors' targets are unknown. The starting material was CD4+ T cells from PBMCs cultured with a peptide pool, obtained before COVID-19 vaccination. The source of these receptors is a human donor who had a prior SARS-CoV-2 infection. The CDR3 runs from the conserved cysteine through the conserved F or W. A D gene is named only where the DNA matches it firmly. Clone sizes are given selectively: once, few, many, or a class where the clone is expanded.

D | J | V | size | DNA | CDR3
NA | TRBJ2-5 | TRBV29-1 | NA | TGCAGCGTTCATAGGGGCGGGAAAGAGACCCAGTACTTC | CSVHRGGKETQYF
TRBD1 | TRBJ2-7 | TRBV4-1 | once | TGCGCCAGCAGCCAAGCCCCGGGACAGGCTACCTACGAGCAGTACTTC | CASSQAPGQATYEQYF
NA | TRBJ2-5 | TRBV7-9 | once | TGTGCCAGCAGCTTAGGGCTAGCCGGGTTTGAGACCCAGTACTTC | CASSLGLAGFETQYF
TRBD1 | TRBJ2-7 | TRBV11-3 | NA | TGTGCCAGCAGCGTAGACCGGGACAGGGGGGCGGAGCAGTACTTC | CASSVDRDRGAEQYF
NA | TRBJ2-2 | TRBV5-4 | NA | TGTGCCAGCAGCCAGGGCGTCACCGGGGAGCTGTTTTTT | CASSQGVTGELFF
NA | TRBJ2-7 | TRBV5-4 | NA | TGTGCCAGCAGCTTCTCAGGGTACGAGCAGTACTTC | CASSFSGYEQYF
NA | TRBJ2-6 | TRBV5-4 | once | TGTGCCAGCAGCTCGGTGTTCGCTGGGGCCAACGTCCTGACTTTC | CASSSVFAGANVLTF
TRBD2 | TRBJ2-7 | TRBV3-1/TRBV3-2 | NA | TGTGCCAGCAGCGCTAGCGGAAATAATTACGAGCAGTACTTC | CASSASGNNYEQYF
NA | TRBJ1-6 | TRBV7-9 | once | TGTGCCAGCAGCTTCCTCAGGGCTGGGAATTCACCCCTCCACTTT | CASSFLRAGNSPLHF
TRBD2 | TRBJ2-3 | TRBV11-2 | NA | TGTGCCAGCATGCGGGAGTGGGACACAGATACGCAGTATTTT | CASMREWDTDTQYF
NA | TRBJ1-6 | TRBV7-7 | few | TGTGCTAGCAGCATACCACGACCCAACCGCTCACCCCTCCACTTT | CASSIPRPNRSPLHF
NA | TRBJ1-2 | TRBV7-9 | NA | TGTGCCAGCAGCTTAGCCCGGACAATCAGTAACTATGGCTACACCTTC | CASSLARTISNYGYTF
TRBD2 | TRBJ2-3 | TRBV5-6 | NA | TGTGCCAGCAGCCGACGTGTTAGCGGGCTTATCACAGATACGCAGTATTTT | CASSRRVSGLITDTQYF
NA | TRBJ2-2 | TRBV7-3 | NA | TGTGCCAGCAGCTTAACCGCCGGGGAGCTGTTTTTT | CASSLTAGELFF
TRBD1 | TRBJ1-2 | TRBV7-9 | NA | TGTGCCAGCAGCTTAGGACAGGGGGCGAACTATGGCTACACCTTC | CASSLGQGANYGYTF
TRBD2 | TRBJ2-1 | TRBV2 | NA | TGTGCCAGCAGTGTACAGCGGGGGGGCACTGAGCAGTTCTTC | CASSVQRGGTEQFF
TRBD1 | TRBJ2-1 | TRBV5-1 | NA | TGCGCCAGCAGCTACGGGACAGGGAACAATGAGTTCTTC | CASSYGTGNNEFF
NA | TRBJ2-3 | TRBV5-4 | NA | TGTGCCAGCAGCTTGGGCGCGGCGGTGGGAGGAGGAGATACGCAGTATTTT | CASSLGAAVGGGDTQYF
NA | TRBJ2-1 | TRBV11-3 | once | TGTGCCAGCAGCTTAGATAGTGATGCTAGACAGTTCTTC | CASSLDSDARQFF
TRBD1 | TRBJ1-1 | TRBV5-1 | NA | TGCGCCAGCAGCCTCGGACAGGGAGAAACTGAAGCTTTCTTT | CASSLGQGETEAFF
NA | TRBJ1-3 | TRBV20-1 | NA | TGCAGTGCTAGTTATCTCTCTGGAAACACCATATATTTT | CSASYLSGNTIYF
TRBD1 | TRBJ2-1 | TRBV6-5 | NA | TGTGCCACCCGTATGGGACAGTACAATGAGCAGTTCTTC | CATRMGQYNEQFF
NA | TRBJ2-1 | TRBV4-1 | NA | TGCGCCAGCAGCCAAGGTCCCTTCTACAATGAGCAGTTCTTC | CASSQGPFYNEQFF
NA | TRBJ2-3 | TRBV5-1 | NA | TGCGCCAGCAGCTTGCCAAGCGGGTTCGGCACAGATACGCAGTATTTT | CASSLPSGFGTDTQYF
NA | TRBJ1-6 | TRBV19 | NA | TGTGCCAGTAGTAGGGGACACTCCTATAATTCACCCCTCCACTTT | CASSRGHSYNSPLHF
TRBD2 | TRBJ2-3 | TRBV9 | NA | TGTGCCAGCAGCCCACGGTCTAGCGGGAGTGTTTCATCAGATACGCAGTATTTT | CASSPRSSGSVSSDTQYF
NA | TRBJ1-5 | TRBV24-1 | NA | TGTGCCACCAGTGATTCGGTATCTGGACAGCGGCATGAGATTCCCAATCAGCCCCAGCATTTT | CATSDSVSGQRHEIPNQPQHF
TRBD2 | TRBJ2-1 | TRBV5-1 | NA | TGCGCCAGCAGCTTGGGAGTACTAGCGGGAGGGCCTGTGATAAATGAGCAGTTCTTC | CASSLGVLAGGPVINEQFF
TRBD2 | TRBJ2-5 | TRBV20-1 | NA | TGCAGTGCTAGTTTTCCTAGCGGGGGCCTTCAAGAGACCCAGTACTTC | CSASFPSGGLQETQYF
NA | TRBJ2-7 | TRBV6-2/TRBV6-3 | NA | TGTGCCAGCAGTGACCCAAACTACGAGCAGTACTTC | CASSDPNYEQYF
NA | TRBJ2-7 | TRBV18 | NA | TGTGCCAGCTCACCATCTACCGGGACGCTGTCCTACGAGCAGTACTTC | CASSPSTGTLSYEQYF
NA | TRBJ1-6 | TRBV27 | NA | TGTGCCAGCACCCGGGGCAGCCCTAATTCACCCCTCCACTTT | CASTRGSPNSPLHF
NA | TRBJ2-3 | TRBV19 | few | TGTGCCAGTAGTATAGGAGGGATCACAGATACGCAGTATTTT | CASSIGGITDTQYF
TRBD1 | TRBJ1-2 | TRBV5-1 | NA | TGCGCCAGCAGCTTAGAGGGGGCTGGCGGCTACACCTTC | CASSLEGAGGYTF
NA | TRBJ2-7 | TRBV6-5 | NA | TGTGCCAGCAGTTATTACAACGGGGGCTCCTACGAGCAGTACTTC | CASSYYNGGSYEQYF
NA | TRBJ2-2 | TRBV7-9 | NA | TGTGCCAGCAGCTTAGTAGGGACGGTGGTCCGGGACACCGGGGAGCTGTTTTTT | CASSLVGTVVRDTGELFF
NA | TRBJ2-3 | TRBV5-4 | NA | TGTGCCAGCAGCTTGGTGGCTAGCGCAGATACGCAGTATTTT | CASSLVASADTQYF
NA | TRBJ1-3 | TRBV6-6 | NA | TGTGCCAGCATCCGCCCGCCGGGGGGATCCGGAAACACCATATATTTT | CASIRPPGGSGNTIYF
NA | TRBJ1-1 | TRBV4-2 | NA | TGTGCCAGCAGCCAACCCCAGGGGAACACTGAAGCTTTCTTT | CASSQPQGNTEAFF
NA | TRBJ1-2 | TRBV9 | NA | TGTGCCAGCAGCGTAGCTCCCCATGGGGTCCCGGTAGCATCCATCACCTTC | CASSVAPHGVPVASITF
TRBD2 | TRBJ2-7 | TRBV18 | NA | TGTGCCAGCTCACCTACTAGCGGGGACAACTACGAGCAGTACTTC | CASSPTSGDNYEQYF
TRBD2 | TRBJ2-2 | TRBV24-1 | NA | TGTGCCACCAGTGATGCTACGGCGGGAGAAACCGGGGAGCTGTTTTTT | CATSDATAGETGELFF
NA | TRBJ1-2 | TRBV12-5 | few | TGTGCTAGTGGTTTTCTCCGGGGGTTTAGCTATGGCTACACCTTC | CASGFLRGFSYGYTF
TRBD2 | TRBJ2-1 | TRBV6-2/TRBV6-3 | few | TGTGCCAGCAGTTACCTAGCGGGAGGGACCCAGTTCTTC | CASSYLAGGTQFF
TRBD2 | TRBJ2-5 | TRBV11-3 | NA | TGTGCCAGCAGTCTCGGACTAGCGGGAGTAGGGGAGACCCAGTACTTC | CASSLGLAGVGETQYF
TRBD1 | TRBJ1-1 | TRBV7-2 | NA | TGTGCCAGCAGCTTACTCGGGACAGGGGAAACTGAAGCTTTCTTT | CASSLLGTGETEAFF
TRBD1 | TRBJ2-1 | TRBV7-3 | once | TGTGCCAGCAGCTTAAGAGCAGGGGGAGAGCAGTTCTTC | CASSLRAGGEQFF
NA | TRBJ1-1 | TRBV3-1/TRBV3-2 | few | TGTGCCAGCAGCCAAGGGTCCCGAAACACTGAAGCTTTCTTT | CASSQGSRNTEAFF
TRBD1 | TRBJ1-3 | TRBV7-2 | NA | TGTGCCAGCAGCTTATCGGTCCGACAGGGACGCTCTGGAAACACCATATATTTT | CASSLSVRQGRSGNTIYF
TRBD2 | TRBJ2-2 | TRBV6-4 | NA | TGTGCCAGCAGTGACCATGAGGTAGCGGGGGGGCCGGCCGGGGAGCTGTTTTTT | CASSDHEVAGGPAGELFF
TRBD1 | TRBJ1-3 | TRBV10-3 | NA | TGTGCCATCAGTGAATGGGACAGGGAATCAGGAAACACCATATATTTT | CAISEWDRESGNTIYF
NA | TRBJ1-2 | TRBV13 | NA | TGTGCCAGCAGCCGGACGAAAGGGGCAAACTATGGCTACACCTTC | CASSRTKGANYGYTF
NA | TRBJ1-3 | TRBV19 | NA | TGTGCCAGTAGGTTCGCAAGTGGCAACACCATATATTTT | CASRFASGNTIYF
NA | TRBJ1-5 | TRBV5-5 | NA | TGTGCCAGCAGCTTGCTGGGGAACAATCAGCCCCAGCATTTT | CASSLLGNNQPQHF
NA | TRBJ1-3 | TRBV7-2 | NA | TGTGCCAGCAGCCCATTAGGGTCTGGAAACACCATATATTTT | CASSPLGSGNTIYF
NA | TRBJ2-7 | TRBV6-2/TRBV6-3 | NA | TGTGCCAGCAGCCCCTGGGACGGATCCTACGAGCAGTACTTC | CASSPWDGSYEQYF
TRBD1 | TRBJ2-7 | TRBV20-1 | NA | TGCAGTGCTAGTCCGGGACAGGGGGTTAACGAGCAGTACTTC | CSASPGQGVNEQYF